A selection of T cell receptor beta chains follows, all from one sample in a study of OX40 agonist ivuxolimab in advanced cancers. Data came from immunoSEQ multiplex PCR; TCRdb stores just in-frame clones and leaves some out. The table records over 60,000 clones, roughly 80% of them present only once. The specimen was CD4+ or CD8+ T cells sorted from blood, collected in a trial of the OX40 agonist ivuxolimab. The receptors derive from an adult with an advanced solid tumor such as melanoma, head and neck, liver or kidney cancer. Each CDR3 is given with its conserved first and last residue. The D gene is left open where the match is weak. Part of the rows lack a size; the others show once, few, many or a class for expanded clones.

d_call	clone_size	j_call	v_call	cdr3_nt	cdr3_aa
NA	NA	TRBJ1-2	TRBV23-1	TGCGCCAGCAGTCAACCTCCCCGGACCGTACTCTCTGACTATGGCTACACCTTC	CASSQPPRTVLSDYGYTF
NA	few	TRBJ1-1	TRBV7-2	TGTGCCAGCAGAAATCGTCAGGGATCGACTGAAGCTTTCTTT	CASRNRQGSTEAFF
TRBD1	few	TRBJ2-1	TRBV5-1	TGCGCCAGCAGCTTGGCCTCAGGGGGAGAAACGTCCTACAATGAGCAGTTCTTC	CASSLASGGETSYNEQFF
NA	NA	TRBJ1-5	TRBV5-1	TGCGCCAGCAGCGTAATGGGGGGCAATCAGCCCCAGCATTTT	CASSVMGGNQPQHF
TRBD2	NA	TRBJ2-3	TRBV4-1	TGCGCCAGCAGCCTTCAAGGGAGTAGCGGGTTTAGCACAGATACGCAGTATTTT	CASSLQGSSGFSTDTQYF
TRBD2	NA	TRBJ2-1	TRBV5-6	TGTGCCAGCAGCCGGGGGCTAGCGGGACTTGAGCAGTTCTTC	CASSRGLAGLEQFF
TRBD2	NA	TRBJ2-1	TRBV28	TGTGCCAGCGGGGAGGGAGGAGCGTACAATGAGCAGTTCTTC	CASGEGGAYNEQFF
NA	NA	TRBJ2-2	TRBV19	TGTGCCAGTAGTCCCGGGACCACGAACACCGGGGAGCTGTTTTTT	CASSPGTTNTGELFF
NA	NA	TRBJ2-1	TRBV10-1	TGCGCCAGCAGTGTAGAAGGATGGACGGGGTTCTTC	CASSVEGWTGFF
NA	once	TRBJ1-1	TRBV2	TGTGCCAGCACTTCGACCCGGAACACTGAAGCTTTCTTT	CASTSTRNTEAFF
NA	NA	TRBJ1-4	TRBV10-2	TGCGCCAGCAGTGAGCCTTACGGGGAAAAACTGTTTTTT	CASSEPYGEKLFF
NA	NA	TRBJ2-7	TRBV19	TGTGCCAGTAGTATCGGGCTCCAGGGGACCTACGAGCAGTACTTC	CASSIGLQGTYEQYF
TRBD1	NA	TRBJ1-1	TRBV27	TGTGCCAGCAGTTTAAGTCAGGGGGCTGAAGCTTTCTTT	CASSLSQGAEAFF
TRBD2	NA	TRBJ2-7	TRBV9	TGTGCCAGCAGCCGGGGGGGACTAGCGATGTACGAGCAGTACTTC	CASSRGGLAMYEQYF
NA	NA	TRBJ2-1	TRBV19	TGTGCCAGTAGTATCAGGGGCGGGACCGTCTACAATGAGCAGTTCTTC	CASSIRGGTVYNEQFF
NA	once	TRBJ1-2	TRBV11-3	TGTGCCAGCAGTCTTCGGGCAGGGACCTATGGCTACACCTTC	CASSLRAGTYGYTF
NA	NA	TRBJ1-3	TRBV6-5	TGTGCCAGCAGTTCGATTGGGGACACCATATATTTT	CASSSIGDTIYF
NA	once	TRBJ2-1	TRBV6-5	TGTGCCAGCAGTTACTCGAGAGAGAAGCAGTTCTTC	CASSYSREKQFF
TRBD2	NA	TRBJ2-2	TRBV29-1	TGCAGCGTTGATCAGGGAGCAGCGGGAGAGAACACCGGGGAGCTGTTTTTT	CSVDQGAAGENTGELFF
NA	NA	TRBJ2-1	TRBV7-9	TGTGCCAGCAGCTTGACAGGACCCGCTATCTACAATGAGCAGTTCTTC	CASSLTGPAIYNEQFF
NA	NA	TRBJ2-1	TRBV7-3	TGTGCCAGCAGCGGTGGCGGAGGGAGCTACAATGAGCAGTTCTTC	CASSGGGGSYNEQFF
NA	NA	TRBJ2-2	TRBV2	TGTGCCAGCAGTGGGGACACCGCCGGGGAGCTGTTTTTT	CASSGDTAGELFF
NA	NA	TRBJ1-3	TRBV6-5	TGTGCCAGCAGATCCCCCGGACAGGGAAACACCATATATTTT	CASRSPGQGNTIYF
NA	NA	TRBJ1-1	TRBV7-3	TGTGCCAGCAGCCTACTGGGGAGAGACACTGAAGCTTTCTTT	CASSLLGRDTEAFF